This T cell receptor (beta chain) was identified during a study of blood T cell repertoires in COVID-19. Study details: The United States, Italy and Spain provided the acute and convalescent COVID-19 samples. T cells, B-cell-depleted T cells, or PBMCs supplied cDNA or gDNA.

Authors' data handling: Nucleated cell number was recorded as an estimate derived from reference gene primer amplification. Generated by immunoSEQ multiplex PCR, the TCRdb table keeps only in-frame clones and is missing some. D and trimming come from the DNA, and the V and J calls and clone size come from that table. Of approximately 300,000 clones in the sample, roughly 90% were seen once. The receptor was derived from a man younger than 35 with active or convalescent COVID-19. The sequencing sample was made of peripheral blood.

CDR3 DNA: TGTGCCAGCAGGCGCGAAGAGACCCAGTACTTC. Its translation: CASRREETQYF. This sequence joins TRBV27 and TRBJ2-5; D not resolved. With 6 bases removed from V and 3 bases from J, the gap between germline ends came to 5 bases. Germline V lookup: CDR1 MNHEY, CDR2 SMNVEV (reference sequence). The length of the CDR3 is 11 residues.